The entry below gives a single T cell receptor (beta chain) sequence along with its context. This specimen belongs to a study of blood T cell repertoires in COVID-19. Study members were between about 18 and 100 years old and lived in some 22 US regions. Under the authors' procedure: How many nucleated cells were present was estimated from reference gene primer amplification. Clones were read by immunoSEQ multiplex PCR, and TCRdb kept only the in-frame ones, dropping some. V, J and clone size reflect that table, while D and trimming were determined from the DNA. The data contain some 270,000 clones, around 85% of them singletons. This CDR3 has 12 residues. After removal of 4 bases from V and 15 bases from J, the junction contained 8 bases not matched to a gene. Germline CDR1 reads LNHDA; CDR2 reads SQIVND (reference sequence).

The chain has TRBV19 and TRBJ1-5; 8 positions agree with TRBD1. The TCR originated in a young woman who had recovered from COVID-19. Sequencing was done on a sample of PBMCs or T cells enriched from blood (not recorded which). Written as DNA, the CDR3 is TGTGCCAGTAGTACCAATCAGGGGGCAACGCATTTT. Protein sequence: CASSTNQGATHF.